These T cell receptor beta chains were read from a single sample in a study of blood T cell repertoires in COVID-19. TCRdb's table, derived via immunoSEQ multiplex PCR, lists solely in-frame clones and lacks some. The sample yields about 180,000 clones, more than 85% seen once. The sample comprised peripheral blood. The receptor source for this set is a woman in her thirties with active or convalescent COVID-19. CDR3s include the opening cysteine and the closing phenylalanine or tryptophan. D genes are given only for firm matches. Rows may omit the clone size; those that give it use once, few, many or a size class.

cdr3_nt cdr3_aa j_call d_call clone_size v_call
TGTGCCAGCAGCGTAGGACAGGGGGACTCTGGAAACACCATATATTTT CASSVGQGDSGNTIYF TRBJ1-3 TRBD1 - TRBV9
TGTGCCAGCAGTAACCAGGGGAGCGGCTATGGCTACACCTTC CASSNQGSGYGYTF TRBJ1-2 - - TRBV2
TGTGCCAGCAGTCCGCTAAGGACAGGGGGGAACACTGAAGCTTTCTTT CASSPLRTGGNTEAFF TRBJ1-1 TRBD1 - TRBV6-2/TRBV6-3
TGTGCCAGCAGTGAAACAGGGGTTCTCGATCAGCCCCAGCATTTT CASSETGVLDQPQHF TRBJ1-5 TRBD1 - TRBV25-1
TGTGCCAGTAGGGGGGGAGAGTCCTACGAGCAGTACTTC CASRGGESYEQYF TRBJ2-7 - - TRBV19
TGTGCCAGCAGCCTGTCCTACGAGCAGTACTTC CASSLSYEQYF TRBJ2-7 - - TRBV7-2
TGCGCCAGCACCGGACAGGGGGACACCATATATTTT CASTGQGDTIYF TRBJ1-3 TRBD1 - TRBV10-2
TGTGCCAGTAGGGAGACAGGGAGAAATGAAAAACTGTTTTTT CASRETGRNEKLFF TRBJ1-4 TRBD1 - TRBV19
TGTGCCAGTAGTATGGGATTGCGGGGGCGGTCTGGCTACACCTTC CASSMGLRGRSGYTF TRBJ1-2 - - TRBV19
TGTGCCAGTCCCCGAGGGGGCGGGATCCCCCCTACCTACGAGCAGTACTTC CASPRGGGIPPTYEQYF TRBJ2-7 - - TRBV3-1/TRBV3-2
TGTGCCAGCAGTTTATTGGGGCAGGGGAACTATGGCTACACCTTC CASSLLGQGNYGYTF TRBJ1-2 - - TRBV28
TGTGCCAGCAGCGACGGGACAGGGGCTGGCTACACCTTC CASSDGTGAGYTF TRBJ1-2 TRBD1 - TRBV7-9
TGCGCCAGCAGCCCCCCGGGACAGGGGGCAACTAATGAAAAACTGTTTTTT CASSPPGQGATNEKLFF TRBJ1-4 TRBD1 - TRBV4-1
TGTGCCAGCAGCTACTCCTACGACAGGTCCTATGGCTACACCTTC CASSYSYDRSYGYTF TRBJ1-2 - - TRBV11-2
TGTGCCAGCAGCCCCGGGACAGGGAAGACTACTGAAGCTTTCTTT CASSPGTGKTTEAFF TRBJ1-1 TRBD1 once TRBV7-8
TGTGCCACCAGCAACGGGAGGGCCGGTTCCTACGAGCAGTACTTC CATSNGRAGSYEQYF TRBJ2-7 TRBD2 - TRBV15
TGTGCCAGCAGCCGACAGGAGGATGAAAAACTGTTTTTT CASSRQEDEKLFF TRBJ1-4 - - TRBV12-3/TRBV12-4
TGTGCCAGTAGAAGGGGCTCGGCCTCCTACGAGCAGTACTTC CASRRGSASYEQYF TRBJ2-7 - - TRBV19
TGTGCCAGCAGTGGGGATGAAAGGGACAGGGGAATCTCTGGGGCCAACGTCCTGACTTTC CASSGDERDRGISGANVLTF TRBJ2-6 TRBD1 - TRBV6-1
TGTGCCAGCAGTAGACGGGATAATTCACCCCTCCACTTT CASSRRDNSPLHF TRBJ1-6 - - TRBV6-5
TGCGCCAGCAGTGATGGGGCTAGCGGGACCTACGAGCAGTACTTC CASSDGASGTYEQYF TRBJ2-7 TRBD2 many TRBV10-1
TGTGCCAGCAGCTTAGGGGGGGCGAAGACCCAGTACTTC CASSLGGAKTQYF TRBJ2-5 - once TRBV13
TGTGCCAGCAAAGACATCCTTACGACCTCTGGGGCCAACGTCCTGACTTTC CASKDILTTSGANVLTF TRBJ2-6 - - TRBV21-1
TGTGCCAGCAGCCCGAGCATAGACAGGTCTAATGAAAAACTGTTTTTT CASSPSIDRSNEKLFF TRBJ1-4 - - TRBV9
TGCGCCAGCAGCATACTTACCGGGACACCTTCCTATGGCTACACCTTC CASSILTGTPSYGYTF TRBJ1-2 - - TRBV5-1
TGTGCCAGCACTTCGGACAGGGGGCTTTATACTGAAGCTTTCTTT CASTSDRGLYTEAFF TRBJ1-1 TRBD1 few TRBV6-5
TGTGCCAGCAGTTACCCGACAGAGAACACTGAAGCTTTCTTT CASSYPTENTEAFF TRBJ1-1 - - TRBV6-6
TGTGCCAGCAGTTTTGACAGGAGCTATGGCTACACCTTC CASSFDRSYGYTF TRBJ1-2 - - TRBV12-3/TRBV12-4
TGTGCCAGCAGCTCCAAGGGGGCGACGAACACTGAAGCTTTCTTT CASSSKGATNTEAFF TRBJ1-1 TRBD1 few TRBV7-9
TGTGCCAGCAGTGTGGGACTAGCGGGTAGAGCGCAGTCCTACAATGAGCAGTTCTTC CASSVGLAGRAQSYNEQFF TRBJ2-1 TRBD2 - TRBV2
TGTGCCAGCAGGCTACAGGGGGCGAGCAATCAGCCCCAGCATTTT CASRLQGASNQPQHF TRBJ1-5 TRBD1 - TRBV2
TGTGCCAGCAGCGCCGGGACTAGCGCGGGCGAGCAGTACTTC CASSAGTSAGEQYF TRBJ2-7 TRBD2 - TRBV9
TGTGCCAGCAGTGAACCGGGACACGGGTATGGCTACACCTTC CASSEPGHGYGYTF TRBJ1-2 - - TRBV6-1
TGTGCCAGCAGCTTGCTGTCGACAGGGACATCGCTAGGCTATGGCTACACCTTC CASSLLSTGTSLGYGYTF TRBJ1-2 TRBD1 - TRBV11-2
TGTGCCAGTAGTATAACGGGATCGTACAATGAGCAGTTCTTC CASSITGSYNEQFF TRBJ2-1 - - TRBV19
TGTGCCACCAGCTTCAACAGGGGGGACACTGAAGCTTTCTTT CATSFNRGDTEAFF TRBJ1-1 TRBD1 - TRBV15
TGCGCCAGCAGTGAGATTGGGACTAGCGGCGAGACCCAGTACTTC CASSEIGTSGETQYF TRBJ2-5 TRBD2 - TRBV10-2
TGTGCCAGCAGCACAGGGGGCAATCAGCCCCAGCATTTT CASSTGGNQPQHF TRBJ1-5 TRBD1 once TRBV2
TGCGCCAGCAGTAAGGGGACAGACTATAACTATGGCTACACCTTC CASSKGTDYNYGYTF TRBJ1-2 TRBD1 once TRBV10-2
TGTGCCAGCAGCTTAGGAGGGGGGGCTAGAAACACCATATATTTT CASSLGGGARNTIYF TRBJ1-3 - - TRBV7-2
TGTGCCAGCAGTTTAACTAGGACAGGGGGCTCCTACGAGCAGTACTTC CASSLTRTGGSYEQYF TRBJ2-7 TRBD1 - TRBV28
TGTGCCAGTAGTATAGATCCGGCAGGGGCAAGGACTGAAGCTTTCTTT CASSIDPAGARTEAFF TRBJ1-1 - - TRBV19
TGTGCCACCAGTGGGACAGGGAGCGTTTCCTACAATGAGCAGTTCTTC CATSGTGSVSYNEQFF TRBJ2-1 TRBD1 - TRBV24-1
TGTGCCACCACGACGGTGAGGGCGATCACTGAAGCTTTCTTT CATTTVRAITEAFF TRBJ1-1 - - TRBV28
TGTGCCAGCAGCCAGCCAGGGCTAGCTGAAGCTTTCTTT CASSQPGLAEAFF TRBJ1-1 - - TRBV3-1/TRBV3-2
TGTGCCAGCAGTCAGACAGGGCCCGACACTGAAGCTTTCTTT CASSQTGPDTEAFF TRBJ1-1 TRBD1 - TRBV27
TGTGCCAGCAGTCCGCGGACAGGAGACCATAATTCACCCCTCCACTTT CASSPRTGDHNSPLHF TRBJ1-6 TRBD1 - TRBV27
TGTGCCAGCAGCCAAGATAGGGGATATGGCTACACCTTC CASSQDRGYGYTF TRBJ1-2 - once TRBV14
TGTGCCAGCAGCGTAGAGACGGGGTACAGCACAGATACGCAGTATTTT CASSVETGYSTDTQYF TRBJ2-3 - - TRBV9
TGTGCCAGCAGGGGGGCTGGCTACACCTTC CASRGAGYTF TRBJ1-2 - - TRBV6-4